What follows are 29 T cell receptor beta chains derived from one specimen sequenced in a study of T cell responses to AZD1222 COVID-19 vaccine. The repertoire was sequenced with immunoSEQ multiplex PCR; TCRdb's copy has only in-frame clones and lacks some. The sample carries 150,000 or so clones, less than 95% recorded once. Here the sequenced sample was peripheral blood, taken 28 days after the second AZD1222 dose. The receptors come from an adult who received the AZD1222 COVID-19 vaccine.

The rearrangement links TRBV19 to TRBJ2-1, with D unclear. The CDR3 has 15 amino acids. CDR1 and CDR2 (germline): LNHDA, SQIVND (reference sequence). Deletions cut 9 bases from V and 0 bases from J, with 15 bases between. CDR3 in amino acids: CARTPRSFSYNEQFF. The DNA of the CDR3 is TGTGCCAGAACCCCTCGTTCTTTCTCCTACAATGAGCAGTTCTTC.

This clone was detected a few times. The chain carries TRBV28 and TRBJ1-6; D remains ambiguous. Germline V gene lookup returns CDR1 MDHEN and CDR2 SYDVKM. The V end was cut by 6 bases, the J end by 9 bases, with 12 bases between. The CDR3 is 13 amino acids. CDR3 sequence (DNA): TGTGCCAGCAGCAACAGCGGCAGTTCACCCCTCCACTTT. Its protein product is CASSNSGSSPLHF.

The CDR3 region is CASGSGLSVTGELFF. The DNA of the CDR3 is TGTGCTAGTGGTTCCGGGTTGAGCGTAACGGGGGAGCTGTTTTTT. The V gene is TRBV12-5, the J gene TRBJ2-2, with D uncertain. The CDR3 is 15 amino acids. CDR1 LGHNT and CDR2 FRNRAP come from the germline V gene. The V and J ends lost 4 bases and 8 bases respectively, with 17 bases between them.

The rearrangement links TRBV27 to TRBJ1-3; TRBD1 agrees at 8 bases. CDR1 MNHEY and CDR2 SMNVEV come from the germline V gene (reference sequence). The V gene end was trimmed by 4 bases and the J gene end by 2 bases; junction bases not matched to a gene: 7. This CDR3 is 16 amino acids long. CDR3 coding DNA: TGTGCCAGCAGTTCCGGACAGGGTTTCGCTGGAAACACCATATATTTT. As protein: CASSSGQGFAGNTIYF.

This clone was seen a few times. This chain links TRBV5-5 with TRBJ2-3; 10 bases are a match to TRBD1. Germline lookup yields CDR1 SGHKS and CDR2 YYEKEE (reference sequence). With V trimmed by 1 base and J by 0 bases, 8 bases remained unmatched. This CDR3 comprises 18 residues. The CDR3 spells CASSLLGTGVGSTDTQYF. The CDR3 DNA is TGTGCCAGCAGCTTGTTGGGGACAGGGGTAGGGAGCACAGATACGCAGTATTTT.

This clone is a singleton in its sample. The chain carries TRBV24-1 and TRBJ2-2, with a possible D match to TRBD2 (5 bases). The CDR3 runs to 13 residues. Germline V gene data show CDR1 as KGHDR and CDR2 as SFDVKD. V lost 8 bases, J lost 0 bases, and 6 bases lay in between. CDR3 in amino acids: CATTGTNTGELFF. CDR3 DNA sequence: TGTGCCACCACGGGGACGAACACCGGGGAGCTGTTTTTT.

This rearrangement joins TRBV7-2 to TRBJ1-3, with D possibly matching TRBD1 (6 bases). This CDR3 has 16 residues. V was clipped by 5 bases and J by 3 bases, with 17 bases between them. In germline, CDR1 is SGHTA, CDR2 FQGNSA. The CDR3 sequence: CASSRGSLIFGNTIYF. In DNA, the CDR3 is TGTGCCAGCAGCAGGGGGTCTCTAATCTTTGGAAACACCATATATTTT.

This sequence joins TRBV30 and TRBJ1-1, with a weak D call TRBD1 (6 bases). Trimming took 7 bases from V and 1 from J, leaving 13 bases between them. Germline CDR1 is GTSNPN and CDR2 is SVGIG (reference sequence). The CDR3 consists of 13 residues. CDR3 sequence: CALMTGPNTEAFF. As DNA, the CDR3 is TGTGCCTTGATGACAGGACCGAACACTGAAGCTTTCTTT. Together with reference TRBV30 and TRBJ1-1, the CDR3 gives the full variable domain: SQTIHQWPATLVQPVGSPLSLECTVEGTSNPNLYWYRQAAGRGLQLLFYSVGIGQISSEVPQNLSASRPQDRQFILSSKKLLLSDSGFYLCALMTGPNTEAFFGQGTRLTVV.

The chain joins TRBV10-1 to TRBJ1-3; D call uncertain. The V and J ends lost 8 bases and 1 base respectively, with 6 bases between them. CDR3 length: 12 amino acids. Germline lookup yields CDR1 WNHNN and CDR2 SYGVQD (reference sequence). CDR3 sequence (DNA): TGCGCCAGCCTTGAGTCTGGAAACACCATATATTTT. Its protein is CASLESGNTIYF.

This sequence joins TRBV5-4 and TRBJ2-6; D is unclear. Germline loops: CDR1 SGHNT, CDR2 YYREEE (reference sequence). V lost 4 bases, J lost 4 bases, and 9 bases lay in between. This CDR3 spans 14 amino acids. CDR3 in DNA: TGTGCCAGCAGCCCTTCGGAAGGGGCCAACGTCCTGACTTTC. Its protein product is CASSPSEGANVLTF.

The V call is TRBV7-2, the J call TRBJ1-2; no firm D call. The CDR3 has 11 amino acids. Germline assignment: CDR1 SGHTA and CDR2 FQGNSA. Trimming cost V 3 bases and J 4 bases, with 3 bases left between them. DNA of the CDR3: TGTGCCAGCAGCTTCACCTATGGCTACACCTTC. Protein: CASSFTYGYTF.

The rearrangement links TRBV30 to TRBJ1-1; no clear D. V was trimmed by 4 bases and J by 4 bases, leaving 16 bases between them. Germline CDR1 and CDR2: GTSNPN and SVGIG (reference sequence). CDR3 size: 14 residues. The CDR3 nucleotides are TGTGCCTGGACCAGACGTATGCCGAGCACTGAAGCTTTCTTT. Amino acids: CAWTRRMPSTEAFF. The complete variable domain, with remaining parts taken from reference TRBV30 and TRBJ1-1, reads SQTIHQWPATLVQPVGSPLSLECTVEGTSNPNLYWYRQAAGRGLQLLFYSVGIGQISSEVPQNLSASRPQDRQFILSSKKLLLSDSGFYLCAWTRRMPSTEAFFGQGTRLTVV.

This rearrangement joins TRBV28 to TRBJ2-5; the D gene is possibly TRBD2 (6 bases). The germline V and J ends were trimmed by 5 bases and 1 base, with 17 bases remaining between them. This CDR3 region has 16 residues. Looked up from germline, CDR1 is MDHEN and CDR2 is SYDVKM. The CDR3 here is CASSPQTGTFQETQYF. CDR3 nucleotides: TGTGCCAGCAGTCCACAGACCGGGACTTTCCAAGAGACCCAGTACTTC.

The chain employs TRBV7-2 and TRBJ2-1; TRBD2 agrees at 10 bases. This CDR3 is built from 16 residues. Trimming removed 5 bases from V and 7 bases from J; junction bases left unmatched: 11. Germline CDR1 SGHTA, CDR2 FQGNSA. CDR3 nucleotide sequence: TGTGCCAGCAGCACAAGTGCTAGCGGGGGCCAAAATGAGCAGTTCTTC. Translated: CASSTSASGGQNEQFF.

The chain employs TRBV6-5 and TRBJ1-1; perhaps TRBD1 as D (5 bases). The CDR3 loop spans 15 amino acids. The germline V gene encodes CDR1 MNHEY and CDR2 SVGAGI. V lost 2 bases, J lost 3 bases, and 13 bases lay in between. The CDR3 DNA sequence: TGTGCCAGCAGTTACCCCGGGACTGGGGACACTGAAGCTTTCTTT. Translated: CASSYPGTGDTEAFF.

The genes are TRBV5-6 and TRBJ1-1; D gene ambiguous. Germline V lookup: CDR1 SGHDT, CDR2 YYEEEE. This CDR3 is 13 amino acids long. V was cut by 4 bases and J by 1 base, with 8 bases left in between. Written as DNA, the CDR3 is TGTGCCAGCAGCCCCGACGGGAACACTGAAGCTTTCTTT. It is translated as CASSPDGNTEAFF.

The genes are TRBV9 and TRBJ2-7; D is perhaps TRBD2 (6 bases). The CDR3 totals 15 residues. Trimming removed 6 bases from V and 0 bases from J, with 16 bases in between. Germline CDR1 SGDLS, CDR2 YYNGEE. In nucleotides, the CDR3 is TGTGCCAGCACCCCGTCACCCGGGGGCTCCTACGAGCAGTACTTC. This codes for CASTPSPGGSYEQYF.

V is TRBV28 and J is TRBJ2-2, with D possibly called TRBD1 or TRBD2 (5 bases each). Trimming pared 6 bases from V and 7 bases from J, leaving 18 bases between. CDR1 is MDHEN, CDR2 SYDVKM, per germline. The CDR3 sequence is 15 residues long. CDR3 sequence reads: CASSPPGGKNGELFF. The CDR3 DNA follows: TGTGCCAGCAGCCCTCCTGGGGGTAAGAACGGGGAGCTGTTTTTT.

This chain links TRBV19 with TRBJ2-1; 13 bases map to TRBD2. Trimming removed 7 bases from V and 1 base from J; junction bases left unmatched: 10. The CDR3 consists of 18 residues. The germline V gene has CDR1 LNHDA and CDR2 SQIVND (reference sequence). CDR3 DNA: TGTGCCAGTAAGGAGGAGCGGACTAGCGGGAGTTCCTACAATGAGCAGTTCTTC. This codes for CASKEERTSGSSYNEQFF.

This clone was detected only a few times. The rearrangement links TRBV6-2 or TRBV6-3 to TRBJ2-7, with 8 bases lining up with TRBD1. With 5 bases clipped from V and 4 bases from J, the junction kept 7 bases outside the gene matches. The CDR3 contains 14 residues. Germline CDR1 MNHEY, CDR2 SVGEGT. CDR3 DNA: TGTGCCAGCAGTGACGGGACAGGAGTATACGAGCAGTACTTC. It encodes CASSDGTGVYEQYF.

The chain links TRBV6-5 to TRBJ1-3; D might be TRBD1 (5 bases). CDR1 and CDR2 from the germline V gene are MNHEY and SVGAGI. Deletions cut 6 bases from V and 4 bases from J, with 16 bases between. The CDR3 extends over 15 amino acids. CDR3 in DNA: TGTGCCAGCAGGACTGGGAAGGGGCTCGGAAACACCATATATTTT. It is translated as CASRTGKGLGNTIYF.

The gene calls are TRBV7-9 and TRBJ2-1; 11 nucleotides align to TRBD2. Trimming removed 1 base from V and 5 bases from J; junction bases left unmatched: 1. This CDR3 is built from 15 residues. Per germline, CDR1 SEHNR and CDR2 FQNEAQ (reference sequence). The CDR3 reads CASSLGGLADNEQFF. CDR3 nucleotide sequence: TGTGCCAGCAGCTTAGGGGGACTAGCGGACAATGAGCAGTTCTTC. The complete variable domain, with remaining parts taken from reference TRBV7-9 and TRBJ2-1, reads DTGVSQNPRHKITKRGQNVTFRCDPISEHNRLYWYRQTLGQGPEFLTYFQNEAQLEKSRLLSDRFSAERPKGSFSTLEIQRTEQGDSAMYLCASSLGGLADNEQFFGPGTRLTVL.

The V and J genes are TRBV3-1 (or the pseudogene TRBV3-2) and TRBJ1-2, with D possibly matching TRBD1 (6 bases). The V and J ends lost 4 bases and 6 bases respectively, with 12 bases between them. The CDR3 is 13 residues long. Germline V gene sequence: CDR1 LGHDT, CDR2 YNNKEL (reference sequence). The CDR3 sequence: CASSPRTANGYTF. The CDR3, as DNA: TGTGCCAGCAGCCCCCGGACAGCGAATGGCTACACCTTC.

The V gene is TRBV4-2, the J gene TRBJ1-6; 12 positions match TRBD1. V shed 0 bases, J shed 0 bases, and the junction held 9 bases outside the gene matches. Germline CDR1 LGHNA, CDR2 YNFKEQ. CDR3 length equals 21 residues. CDR3 nucleotides: TGTGCCAGCAGCCAAGAGAGGGACAGGGGGCGGTTGAGCTCCTATAATTCACCCCTCCACTTT. As protein: CASSQERDRGRLSSYNSPLHF.

CDR3 region: CASSILGGRGNEQFF. CDR3 in DNA: TGTGCCAGTAGTATTTTGGGAGGACGGGGCAATGAGCAGTTCTTC. V is TRBV19 and J is TRBJ2-1, with D perhaps TRBD2 (6 bases). Trimming cost V 3 bases and J 6 bases, with 15 bases left between them. CDR3 length equals 15 residues. Per the germline V gene, CDR1 is LNHDA and CDR2 is SQIVND (reference sequence).

The V call is TRBV6-2 or TRBV6-3, the J call TRBJ2-1, with no clear D. The CDR3 has 14 residues. V gave up 5 bases and J gave up 8 bases, with 16 bases separating them. CDR1 MNHEY and CDR2 SVGEGT come from the germline V gene. In nucleotides, the CDR3 is TGTGCCAGCAGTGACCGGGTCCCCGGCGATGAGCAGTTCTTC. Its translation: CASSDRVPGDEQFF.

The chain couples TRBV5-4 to TRBJ1-1; the match to TRBD1 covers 7 bases. Germline V lookup: CDR1 SGHNT, CDR2 YYREEE (reference sequence). The CDR3 sequence is 16 residues long. J gave up 6 bases and V 5 bases, and 16 bases lay outside the gene matches. CDR3 DNA: TGTGCCAGCAGGAACCAGGGTGGGGGACAGAGCGCTGAAGCTTTCTTT. Protein product: CASRNQGGGQSAEAFF.

The count of this clone is one. The rearrangement links TRBV29-1 to TRBJ2-1, with 8 bases identical to TRBD2. The CDR3 length is 16 residues. Trimming removed 3 bases from V and 3 bases from J; junction bases left unmatched: 10. Germline V gene data show CDR1 as SQVTM and CDR2 as ANQGSEA. The CDR3 bases are TGCAGCGTTGACGGGGGGAAGCGGGGGCACTACAATGAGCAGTTCTTC. It encodes CSVDGGKRGHYNEQFF.

This rearrangement joins TRBV7-2 to TRBJ2-1, with 7 bases that match TRBD2. V trimming: 3 bases; J trimming: 10 bases; junction bases outside the gene matches: 6. The CDR3 covers 13 residues. The germline V gene encodes CDR1 SGHTA and CDR2 FQGNSA. The chain's CDR3 is CASSFGGGLEQFF. Written as DNA, the CDR3 is TGTGCCAGCAGCTTTGGCGGGGGACTAGAGCAGTTCTTC.